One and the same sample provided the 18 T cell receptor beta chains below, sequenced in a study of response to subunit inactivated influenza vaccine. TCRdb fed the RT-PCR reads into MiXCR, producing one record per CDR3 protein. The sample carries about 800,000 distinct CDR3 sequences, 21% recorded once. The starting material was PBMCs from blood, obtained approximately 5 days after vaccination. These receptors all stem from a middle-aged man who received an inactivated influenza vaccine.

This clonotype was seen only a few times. CDR3 residues: CASSESGLGILQETQYF. The CDR3 DNA sequence: TGCGCCAGCAGTGAGTCCGGACTAGGGATACTCCAAGAGACCCAGTACTTC. The genes are TRBV10-2 and TRBJ2-5, with 7 bases identical to TRBD2. The CDR3 has 17 residues. J lost 1 base, V lost 0 bases, and 8 bases had no gene match. Per the germline V gene, CDR1 is WSHSY and CDR2 is SAAADI.

CDR3 in amino acids: CSARPLQETQYF. DNA of the CDR3: TGCAGTGCGAGACCCTTACAAGAGACCCAGTACTTC. This sequence joins TRBV20-1 and TRBJ2-5, with unresolved D. Germline CDR1 reads DFQATT; CDR2 reads SNEGSKA (reference sequence). Trimming shortened V by 6 bases and J by 2 bases, and 10 bases separated the two germline ends. The CDR3 is 12 residues long.

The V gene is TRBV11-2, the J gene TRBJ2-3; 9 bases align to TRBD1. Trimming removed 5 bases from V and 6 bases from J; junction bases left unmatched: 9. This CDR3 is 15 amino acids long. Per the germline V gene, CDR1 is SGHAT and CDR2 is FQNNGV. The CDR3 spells CASSPGTGSFDTQYF. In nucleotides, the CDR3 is TGTGCCAGCAGCCCCGGGACAGGGAGCTTTGATACGCAGTATTTT.

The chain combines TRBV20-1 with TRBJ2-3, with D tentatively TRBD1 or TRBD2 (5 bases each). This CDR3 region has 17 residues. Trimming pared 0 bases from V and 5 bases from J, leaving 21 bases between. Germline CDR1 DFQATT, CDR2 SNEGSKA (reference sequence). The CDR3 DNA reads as TGCAGTGCTAGAGATCGCCCTGGGACCCCAGCTTTAGATACGCAGTATTTT. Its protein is CSARDRPGTPALDTQYF.

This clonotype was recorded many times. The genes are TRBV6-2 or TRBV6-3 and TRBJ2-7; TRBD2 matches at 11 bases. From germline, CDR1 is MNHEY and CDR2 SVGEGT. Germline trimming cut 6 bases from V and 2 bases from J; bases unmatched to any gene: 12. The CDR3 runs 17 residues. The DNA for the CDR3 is TGTGCCAGCAGCCGAGCGACTAGCGGGGCGCGCCCCTACGAGCAGTACTTC. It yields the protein CASSRATSGARPYEQYF.

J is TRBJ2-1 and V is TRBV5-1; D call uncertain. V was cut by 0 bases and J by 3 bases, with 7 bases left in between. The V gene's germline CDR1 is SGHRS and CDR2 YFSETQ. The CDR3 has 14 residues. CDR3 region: CASSLAQIYNEQFF. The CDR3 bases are TGCGCCAGCAGCTTGGCCCAGATCTACAATGAGCAGTTCTTC.

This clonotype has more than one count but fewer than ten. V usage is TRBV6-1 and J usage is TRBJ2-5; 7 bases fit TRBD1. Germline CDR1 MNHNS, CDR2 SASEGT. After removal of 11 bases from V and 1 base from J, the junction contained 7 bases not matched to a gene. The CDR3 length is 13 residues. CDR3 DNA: TGTGCCGGTCGGACAGGTCTCCAAGAGACCCAGTACTTC. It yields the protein CAGRTGLQETQYF.

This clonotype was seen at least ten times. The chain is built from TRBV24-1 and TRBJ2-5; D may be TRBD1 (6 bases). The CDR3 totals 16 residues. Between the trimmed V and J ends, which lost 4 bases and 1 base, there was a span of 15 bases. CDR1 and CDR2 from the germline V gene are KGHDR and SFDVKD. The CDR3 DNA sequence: TGTGCCACCAGTGACCGCCAGGGGAGAGGCCAAGAGACCCAGTACTTC. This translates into CATSDRQGRGQETQYF.

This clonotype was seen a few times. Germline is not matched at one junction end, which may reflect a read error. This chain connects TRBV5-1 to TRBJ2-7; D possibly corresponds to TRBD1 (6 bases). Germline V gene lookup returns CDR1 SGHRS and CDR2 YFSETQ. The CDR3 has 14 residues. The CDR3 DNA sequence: TGCGTCAGCAGCCCACAGGGATTAGCAAGCGAGCAGTACTTC. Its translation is CVSSPQGLASEQYF. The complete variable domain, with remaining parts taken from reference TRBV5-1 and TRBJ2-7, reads KAGVTQTPRYLIKTRGQQVTLSCSPISGHRSVSWYQQTPGQGLQFLFEYFSETQRNKGNFPGRFSGRQFSNSRSEMNVSTLELGDSALYLCVSSPQGLASEQYFGPGTRLTVT.

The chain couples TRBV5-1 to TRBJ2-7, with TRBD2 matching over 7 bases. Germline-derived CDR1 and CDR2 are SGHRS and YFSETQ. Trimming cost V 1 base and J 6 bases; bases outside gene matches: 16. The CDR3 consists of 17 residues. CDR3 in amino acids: CASSLSGTLERGSEQYF. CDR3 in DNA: TGCGCCAGCAGCTTGTCCGGAACTTTGGAGCGGGGAAGCGAGCAGTACTTC.

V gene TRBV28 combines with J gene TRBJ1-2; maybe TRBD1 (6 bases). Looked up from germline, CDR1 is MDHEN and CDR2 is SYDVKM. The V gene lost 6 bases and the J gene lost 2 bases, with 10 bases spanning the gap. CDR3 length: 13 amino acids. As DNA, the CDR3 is TGTGCCAGCAGGGGGGACATCAACTATGGCTACACCTTC. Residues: CASRGDINYGYTF.

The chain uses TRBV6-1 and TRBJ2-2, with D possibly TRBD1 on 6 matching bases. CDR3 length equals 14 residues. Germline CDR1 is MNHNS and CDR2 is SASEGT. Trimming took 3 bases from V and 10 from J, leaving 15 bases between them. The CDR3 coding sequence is TGTGCCAGCAGTGACAGGGGAATTTCACTGGAGCTGTTTTTT. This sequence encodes CASSDRGISLELFF.

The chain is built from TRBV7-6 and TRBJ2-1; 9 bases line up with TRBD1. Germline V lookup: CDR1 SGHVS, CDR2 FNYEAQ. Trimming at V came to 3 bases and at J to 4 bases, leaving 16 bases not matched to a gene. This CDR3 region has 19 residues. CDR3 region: CASSFSPLAGTGRYNEQFF. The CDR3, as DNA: TGTGCCAGCAGCTTTTCCCCGCTGGCCGGGACAGGGAGGTACAATGAGCAGTTCTTC. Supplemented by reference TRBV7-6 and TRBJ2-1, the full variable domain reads GAGVSQSPRYKVTKRGQDVALRCDPISGHVSLYWYRQALGQGPEFLTYFNYEAQQDKSGLPNDRFSAERPEGSISTLTIQRTEQRDSAMYRCASSFSPLAGTGRYNEQFFGPGTRLTVL.

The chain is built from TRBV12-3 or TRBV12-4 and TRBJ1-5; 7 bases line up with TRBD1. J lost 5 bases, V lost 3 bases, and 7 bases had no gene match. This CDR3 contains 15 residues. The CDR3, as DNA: TGTGCCAGCAGTTTGAGGACAGGTTGGGATCAGCCCCAGCATTTT. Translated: CASSLRTGWDQPQHF.

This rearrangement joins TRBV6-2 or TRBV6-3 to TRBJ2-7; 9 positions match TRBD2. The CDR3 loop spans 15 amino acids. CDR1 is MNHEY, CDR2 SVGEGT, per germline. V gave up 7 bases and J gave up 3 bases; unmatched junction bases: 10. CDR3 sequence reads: CASNSLRAGGYEQYF. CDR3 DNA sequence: TGTGCCAGCAATTCCCTCAGAGCGGGGGGCTACGAGCAGTACTTC.

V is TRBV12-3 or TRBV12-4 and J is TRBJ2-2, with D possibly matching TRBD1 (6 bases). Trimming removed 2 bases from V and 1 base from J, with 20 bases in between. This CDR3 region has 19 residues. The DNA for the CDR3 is TGTGCCAGCAGTTTATATGGTTTATGGGGCAGGGGGAACACCGGGGAGCTGTTTTTT. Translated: CASSLYGLWGRGNTGELFF.

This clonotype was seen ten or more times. CDR3 in amino acids: CATQEQLNTGELFF. The CDR3 bases are TGTGCCACGCAAGAGCAGCTGAACACCGGGGAGCTGTTTTTT. The chain employs TRBV12-3 or TRBV12-4 and TRBJ2-2; D gene unclear. The CDR3 sequence is 14 residues long. V was pared by 10 bases and J by 1 base, with 13 bases between.

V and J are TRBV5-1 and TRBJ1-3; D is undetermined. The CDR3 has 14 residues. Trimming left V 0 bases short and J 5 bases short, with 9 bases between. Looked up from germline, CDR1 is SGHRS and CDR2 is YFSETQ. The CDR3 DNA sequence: TGCGCCAGCAGCTTGGAAGAGGCCCGAAACACCATATATTTT. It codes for CASSLEEARNTIYF.